The T cell receptor beta chain under discussion was sequenced for a study of OX40 agonist ivuxolimab in advanced cancers. Looking at the study overall: Those enrolled were 70% to 85% male, with a mean age of approximately 60 years and ages from about 20 to 79.

The data were produced by immunoSEQ multiplex PCR, yet TCRdb's version contains in-frame clones alone and is incomplete. This table has about 58,000 clones, approximately 90% appearing once. V was pared by 2 bases and J by 5 bases, with 7 bases between. Germline V lookup: CDR1 SNHLY, CDR2 FYNNEI. This CDR3 is 13 amino acids long. This rearrangement joins TRBV2 to TRBJ1-3; the D is unclear. The input for sequencing was CD4+ or CD8+ T cells sorted from blood, taken in a trial of the OX40 agonist ivuxolimab. This TCR came from an adult with an advanced solid tumor such as melanoma, head and neck, liver or kidney cancer. CDR3 in DNA: TGTGCCAGCAGTGAAACAGAGAGAAACACCATATATTTT. This encodes CASSETERNTIYF. Using reference TRBV2 and TRBJ1-3 for the parts outside the CDR3, the full variable domain is EPEVTQTPSHQVTQMGQEVILRCVPISNHLYFYWYRQILGQKVEFLVSFYNNEISEKSEIFDDQFSVERPDGSNFTLKIRSTKLEDSAMYFCASSETERNTIYFGEGSWLTVV.